This T cell receptor (beta chain) originates from a study of early T cells in non-severe SARS-CoV-2 infection. Individual cDNA molecules each received unique molecular identifiers attached to them. In TCRdb, the 5' RACE reads were re-called with MiXCR into one record per CDR3 protein. The sample has fewer than 75,000 distinct CDR3 sequences; 20% are singletons. V was trimmed by 7 bases and J by 7 bases, leaving 16 bases between them. Germline V gives CDR1 SQVTM, CDR2 ANQGSEA. This CDR3 has 12 amino acids. The chain uses TRBV29-1 and TRBJ1-1, with D hard to call. Source: whole blood, taken at baseline. The TCR sequence derives from an adult who was a healthcare worker with PCR-confirmed SARS-CoV-2 infection or an uninfected control (not recorded which). CDR3 residues: CSGSNRILEAFF. The CDR3 DNA sequence: TGCAGCGGATCGAACCGAATCCTTGAAGCTTTCTTT.